The source of this T cell receptor (beta chain) is a study of tumor-infiltrating lymphocytes in primary liver carcinoma. Findings of the study overall: Tumor region pairs overlapped more than did tumor-adjacent and tumor-blood pairs.

The V gene's germline CDR1 is MNHEY and CDR2 SVGAGI. There are 16 residues in the CDR3. The sample holds a few counts of this clonotype. The antigen is unknown. At one end the junction does not follow the germline gene, possibly because of a read error. Unsorted whole blood supplied the RNA, and germline DNA was extracted too. Synthesis of TCR beta cDNA was carried out from around 540 ng total RNA with a constant-region primer. Slightly modified ARM-PCR with three nested multiplex PCR rounds yielded TCR beta libraries. A C-beta reverse primer and TRBV1-TRBV30 forward primers served in each of the first two PCR rounds, at about 10 cycles apiece. In TCRdb, the multiplex PCR reads were re-called with MiXCR into one record per CDR3 protein. Here the sample spans 250,000 to 400,000 distinct CDR3 sequences, roughly two thirds being singletons.

The source of this sequence is a man in his forties or fifties with primary liver carcinoma and hepatitis B virus infection. V usage is TRBV6-5 and J usage is TRBJ2-5, with 13 bases that match TRBD2. The sequenced sample was peripheral blood. The CDR3 DNA is TGTGCCAGCAGTCAGAGGACTAGCGGGAGTATGAAGACCCAGTACTTT. This encodes CASSQRTSGSMKTQYF.